This T cell receptor beta chain was captured in a study of blood T cell repertoires in COVID-19 (dated by TCRdb to 2020 to 2021). A note on the overall study: The collaborator samples originated in the United States, Italy and Spain and spanned the acute and convalescent phases of COVID-19. The material from the prospective study consisted of cDNA or gDNA derived from T cells, B-cell-depleted T cells, or PBMCs. HLA class I and class II types, where available, came from metadata supplied by the sample provider rather than from assay-based typing. The repertoires were released in a freely available public database meant as a resource for research on the immune response to SARS-CoV-2. Samples were obtained from the ongoing ImmuneRACE study (first 160 participants) and from 1,254 subjects provided by 6 global collaborators. A de-identified subject ID, COVID-19 status, age in years and sex were almost always included in the sample metadata. The dataset comprised deeply sampled blood TCRbeta repertoires from subjects exposed to, actively infected with, or recovered from COVID-19.

What the research found in general, with its limitations: How much clinical and demographic metadata was included differed by source and by participant, and the metadata was provided uncurated.

Between the V and J ends, shortened by 5 bases and 2 bases respectively, the junction contains 27 bases. The CDR3 holds 19 amino acids from the cysteine to the phenylalanine. Only the CDR3 DNA stays, 57 bases, in frame from base 1. According to the germline V gene, CDR1 reads MGHRA and CDR2 reads YSYEKL. TCRbeta CDR3 regions were amplified from genomic DNA by means of the immunoSEQ Assay, a bias-controlled multiplex PCR. Under the source paper's analysis protocol: Nucleated cell counts per sample were estimated from amplification of reference gene primers within the assay. To quantify the absolute abundance of each unique TCRbeta CDR3 rearrangement, sequence reads were collapsed and filtered. For each sample, productive Simpson clonality was calculated as the square root of Simpson's diversity index over productive rearrangements. The clones in this table, taken by TCRdb from immuneACCESS, are in-frame only. Not every clone is retained; where verified, under half of the shortfall comes from an unresolved V gene, and the cause of the rest is unknown. V and J calls and clone size are given by that table; D and trimming were obtained from the DNA. In all, the sample holds 150,000 to 160,000 clones, and 85% to 90% of those were seen once. Clones ranked in the top ten supply over 12% of the sample.

Comments on this clone: Which antigen it targets is not known. No base qualities exist here, and no much larger clone lies one base off it.

Collaborating institutions collected whole blood in K2EDTA tubes following their own protocols. For TCRbeta analysis, collaborators shipped samples in one of three forms: frozen whole blood, isolated PBMCs, or DNA extracted from either of those sample types. The sequenced sample consisted of peripheral blood. The receptor chain draws on TRBV4-1 and TRBJ1-2, and TRBD1 may be the D gene, going by 6 matching bases. The receptor was derived from a woman between 40 and 50 years old with acute or convalescent COVID-19. The base sequence is TGCGCCAGCAGCAAAGGATTCGGGACAACAGGGATTGGGAACTATGGCTACACCTTC. It specifies CASSKGFGTTGIGNYGYTF.